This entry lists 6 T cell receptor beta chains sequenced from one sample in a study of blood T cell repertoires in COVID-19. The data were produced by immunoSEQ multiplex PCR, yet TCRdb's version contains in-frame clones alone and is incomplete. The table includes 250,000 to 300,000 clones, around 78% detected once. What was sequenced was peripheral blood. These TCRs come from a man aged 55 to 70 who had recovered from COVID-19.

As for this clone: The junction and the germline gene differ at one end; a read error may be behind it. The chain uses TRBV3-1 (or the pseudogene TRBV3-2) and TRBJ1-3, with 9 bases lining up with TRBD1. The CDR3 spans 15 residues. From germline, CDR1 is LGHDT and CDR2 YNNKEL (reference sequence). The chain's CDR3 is CATSPTGGFGNTIYF. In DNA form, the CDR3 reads TGTGCCACCAGCCCCACAGGGGGCTTTGGAAACACCATATATTTT.

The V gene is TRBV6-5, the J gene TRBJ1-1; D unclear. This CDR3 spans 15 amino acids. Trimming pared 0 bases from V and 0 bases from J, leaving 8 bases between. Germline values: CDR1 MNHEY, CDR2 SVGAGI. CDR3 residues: CASSYSRGLNTEAFF. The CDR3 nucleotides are TGTGCCAGCAGTTACTCGAGAGGGCTGAACACTGAAGCTTTCTTT.

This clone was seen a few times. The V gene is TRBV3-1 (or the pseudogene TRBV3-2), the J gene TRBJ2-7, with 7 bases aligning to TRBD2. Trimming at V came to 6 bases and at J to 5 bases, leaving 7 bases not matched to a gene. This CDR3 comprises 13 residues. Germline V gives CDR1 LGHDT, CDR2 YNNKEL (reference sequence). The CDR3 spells CASRNGGSNEQYF. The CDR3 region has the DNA TGTGCCAGCAGGAACGGGGGGTCAAACGAGCAGTACTTC.

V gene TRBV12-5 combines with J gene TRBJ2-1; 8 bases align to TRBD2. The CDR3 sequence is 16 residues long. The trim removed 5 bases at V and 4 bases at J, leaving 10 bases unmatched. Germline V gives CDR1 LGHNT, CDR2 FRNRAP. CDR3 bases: TGTGCTAGTGGTCCCTCAGGGACTAGGGTATACAATGAGCAGTTCTTC. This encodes CASGPSGTRVYNEQFF.

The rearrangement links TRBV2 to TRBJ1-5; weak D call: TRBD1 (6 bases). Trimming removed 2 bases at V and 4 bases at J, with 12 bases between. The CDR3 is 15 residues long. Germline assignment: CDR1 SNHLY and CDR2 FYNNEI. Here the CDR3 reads CASSETGTRNQPQHF. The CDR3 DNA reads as TGTGCCAGCAGTGAAACAGGGACACGAAATCAGCCCCAGCATTTT.

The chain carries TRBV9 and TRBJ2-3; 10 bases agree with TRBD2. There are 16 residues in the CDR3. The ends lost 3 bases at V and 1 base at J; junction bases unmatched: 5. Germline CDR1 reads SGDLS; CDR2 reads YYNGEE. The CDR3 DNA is TGTGCCAGCAGCGACGCTAGCGGGAGTGGCACAGATACGCAGTATTTT. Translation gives CASSDASGSGTDTQYF.